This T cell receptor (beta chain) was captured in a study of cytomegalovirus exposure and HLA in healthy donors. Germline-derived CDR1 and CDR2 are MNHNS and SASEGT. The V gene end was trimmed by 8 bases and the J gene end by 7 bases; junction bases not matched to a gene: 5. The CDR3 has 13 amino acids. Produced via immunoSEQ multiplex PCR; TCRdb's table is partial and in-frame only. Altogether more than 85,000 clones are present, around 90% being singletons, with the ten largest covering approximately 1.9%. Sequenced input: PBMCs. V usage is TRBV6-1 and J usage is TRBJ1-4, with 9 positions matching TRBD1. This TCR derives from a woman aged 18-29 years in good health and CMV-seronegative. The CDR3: CASEDRGIEKLFF. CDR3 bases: TGTGCCAGCGAGGACAGGGGTATTGAAAAACTGTTTTTT.